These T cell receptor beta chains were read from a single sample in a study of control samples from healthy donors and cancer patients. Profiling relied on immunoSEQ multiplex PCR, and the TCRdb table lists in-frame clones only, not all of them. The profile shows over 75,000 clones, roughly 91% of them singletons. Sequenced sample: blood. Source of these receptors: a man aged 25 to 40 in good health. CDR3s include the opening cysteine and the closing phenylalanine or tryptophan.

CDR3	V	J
CASSLWAPTGLAEAFF	TRBV28	TRBJ1-1
CASSSNRGQTEAFF	TRBV5-1	TRBJ1-1
CASSPLKTDQETQYF	TRBV5-1	TRBJ2-5
CASSTSTSGAVEQFF	TRBV5-1	TRBJ2-1
CASSPGGGGFYEQYF	TRBV7-9	TRBJ2-7
CATSETTGGLQPQHF	TRBV24-1	TRBJ1-5
CASSPRRPQETQYF	TRBV5-1	TRBJ2-5
CASSLRVTDTQYF	TRBV5-6	TRBJ2-3
CASSLLGVSNEQFF	TRBV4-1	TRBJ2-1
CASSFGKLNTEAFF	TRBV5-6	TRBJ1-1
CASSPLSSYNEQFF	TRBV27	TRBJ2-1
CSVGLKGGGGYTF	TRBV29-1	TRBJ1-2
CASRFGGSDTQYF	TRBV5-4	TRBJ2-3
CASSLPRQGKEYTIYF	TRBV5-1	TRBJ1-3
CAWGPGLERGTQYF	TRBV30	TRBJ2-5
CASTSDNEQFF	TRBV2	TRBJ2-1
CASSLTGTGSYEQYF	TRBV3-1/TRBV3-2	TRBJ2-7
CSASLQAKANTEAFF	TRBV20-1	TRBJ1-1
CASSVVLNTGELFF	TRBV2	TRBJ2-2
CASSPPQGGIYGYTF	TRBV6-6	TRBJ1-2
CASSIRRMGQQDVEQYF	TRBV19	TRBJ2-7
CATSEGVLTPLHF	TRBV24-1	TRBJ1-6
CASSILRRGVIRNEQFF	TRBV21-1	TRBJ2-1
CASSPRVMGPYEQYF	TRBV2	TRBJ2-7
CASSQITYEQYF	TRBV7-9	TRBJ2-7
CAWERSNTGELFF	TRBV30	TRBJ2-2
CASSPAWTSGHSYEQYF	TRBV13	TRBJ2-7
CASSLTTAQNTEAFF	TRBV5-5	TRBJ1-1
CAWSADRLETQYF	TRBV30	TRBJ2-5
CASSLDGTGPDTQYF	TRBV5-1	TRBJ2-3
CASSLISGNYEQYF	TRBV7-9	TRBJ2-7
CASERTGSSGNTIYF	TRBV5-8	TRBJ1-3
CASSIWGSESNTGELFF	TRBV19	TRBJ2-2
CASRYRQGPTGELFF	TRBV2	TRBJ2-2
CASSEMLAANTEAFF	TRBV2	TRBJ1-1
CASSPKQGNSPLHF	TRBV18	TRBJ1-6